This T cell receptor beta chain comes out of a study of post-analysis software for immune sequencing data. Study findings and constraints: Patients had higher frequencies than controls of about 5 TRBV segments, including TRBV5-6, TRBV5-1 and TRBV20-1. Diversity measured as normalized Chao1 was significantly lower in multiple sclerosis patients than in controls.

The table lists this clonotype with a few counts. The antigen is undetermined. The CDR3 consists of 15 residues. Trimming at V came to 4 bases and at J to 7 bases, leaving 5 bases not matched to a gene. Germline V gene data show CDR1 as SGHRS and CDR2 as YFSETQ. TCR beta cDNA libraries included unique molecular identifiers. MiXCR was run by TCRdb on the PCR reads, yielding one entry per CDR3 protein. Here the sample spans about 430,000 distinct CDR3 sequences, roughly 38% being singletons. Sequencing was carried out using blood. The chain joins TRBV5-1 to TRBJ1-6; TRBD1 agrees at 10 bases. The receptor's source is a girl aged 2-15 years with multiple sclerosis. CDR3 sequence reads: CASSARDRGNSPLHF. CDR3 DNA: TGCGCCAGCAGCGCCCGGGACAGGGGCAATTCACCCCTCCACTTT. The variable domain in full, completed from reference TRBV5-1 and TRBJ1-6, reads KAGVTQTPRYLIKTRGQQVTLSCSPISGHRSVSWYQQTPGQGLQFLFEYFSETQRNKGNFPGRFSGRQFSNSRSEMNVSTLELGDSALYLCASSARDRGNSPLHFGNGTRLTVT.